These T cell receptor beta chains were read from a single sample in a study of T cells in Graves' hyperthyroidism and ophthalmopathy. TCRdb re-called the multiplex PCR reads with MiXCR, one entry per CDR3 protein. Counted here are about 350,000 distinct CDR3 sequences, about 13% occurring once; the ten biggest clones make up 34%. The sequencing sample was made of blood. The source of these receptors is a woman aged 40 to 49 with Graves' ophthalmopathy. Each CDR3 is given with its conserved first and last residue. The order of the fields is D gene, J gene, V gene, clone size, CDR3 protein, CDR3 DNA. The D gene is left open where the match is weak. Size is stated for part of the rows, as once, few or many counts, or as a class when the clone is expanded.

D gene: .
J gene: TRBJ2-3
V gene: TRBV7-8
clone size: many
CDR3 protein: CASSLASISTDTQYF
CDR3 DNA: TGTGCCAGCAGCTTAGCCTCGATCAGCACAGATACGCAGTATTTT

D gene: TRBD2
J gene: TRBJ2-1
V gene: TRBV10-3
clone size: many
CDR3 protein: CAISEGLAGNEQFF
CDR3 DNA: TGTGCCATCAGTGAGGGGCTAGCGGGCAATGAGCAGTTCTTC

D gene: .
J gene: TRBJ1-2
V gene: TRBV7-2
clone size: many
CDR3 protein: CASSFDKNYGYTF
CDR3 DNA: TGTGCCAGCAGCTTTGACAAAAACTATGGCTACACCTTC

D gene: .
J gene: TRBJ2-3
V gene: TRBV20-1
clone size: once
CDR3 protein: CSARDQGAGLTQYF
CDR3 DNA: TGCAGTGCTAGAGACCAGGGTGCAGGACTGACGCAGTATTTT

D gene: .
J gene: TRBJ2-3
V gene: TRBV12-3/TRBV12-4
clone size: many
CDR3 protein: CASSLNKEAQYF
CDR3 DNA: TGTGCCAGCAGTTTAAACAAGGAAGCGCAGTATTTT

D gene: TRBD1
J gene: TRBJ1-1
V gene: TRBV6-1
clone size: .
CDR3 protein: CASRAGGARNTEAFF
CDR3 DNA: TGTGCCAGCAGGGCAGGGGGCGCGAGAAACACTGAAGCTTTCTTT

D gene: TRBD2
J gene: TRBJ2-5
V gene: TRBV3-1
clone size: few
CDR3 protein: CASSQVLAGGLQETQYF
CDR3 DNA: TGTGCCAGCAGCCAAGTCTTAGCGGGGGGCCTACAAGAGACCCAGTACTTC

D gene: .
J gene: TRBJ1-2
V gene: TRBV3-1
clone size: many
CDR3 protein: CASSPRMGDYGYTF
CDR3 DNA: TGTGCCAGCAGCCCCCGAATGGGGGACTATGGCTACACCTTC

D gene: .
J gene: TRBJ1-3
V gene: TRBV28
clone size: many
CDR3 protein: CASSYRDTDTIYF
CDR3 DNA: TGTGCCAGCAGTTACCGGGACACGGACACCATATATTTT

D gene: .
J gene: TRBJ1-2
V gene: TRBV12-5
clone size: .
CDR3 protein: CASGLGVIPYGYTF
CDR3 DNA: TGTGCTAGTGGTTTGGGGGTCATACCTTATGGCTACACCTTC

D gene: .
J gene: TRBJ1-5
V gene: TRBV20-1
clone size: .
CDR3 protein: CSARDRWGGNQPQHF
CDR3 DNA: TGCAGTGCTAGAGATCGCTGGGGTGGCAATCAGCCCCAGCATTTT

D gene: .
J gene: TRBJ2-5
V gene: TRBV7-9
clone size: many
CDR3 protein: CASSLAPSGKETQYF
CDR3 DNA: TGTGCCAGCAGCTTAGCCCCCAGTGGGAAAGAGACCCAGTACTTC

D gene: TRBD1
J gene: TRBJ1-5
V gene: TRBV13
clone size: few
CDR3 protein: CASSFGGDSFNQPQHF
CDR3 DNA: TGTGCCAGCAGCTTCGGAGGGGACAGCTTTAATCAGCCCCAGCATTTT

D gene: .
J gene: TRBJ2-7
V gene: TRBV3-1
clone size: many
CDR3 protein: CASSQAAFSSYEQYF
CDR3 DNA: TGTGCCAGCAGCCAAGCGGCGTTTAGCTCCTACGAGCAGTACTTC

D gene: .
J gene: TRBJ2-2
V gene: TRBV11-3
clone size: .
CDR3 protein: CASSSGETGELFF
CDR3 DNA: TGTGCCAGCAGCTCCGGTGAAACCGGGGAGCTGTTTTTT

D gene: TRBD2
J gene: TRBJ2-3
V gene: TRBV4-2
clone size: many
CDR3 protein: CASSQDPTSGGKSTDTQYF
CDR3 DNA: TGTGCCAGCAGCCAAGATCCGACTAGCGGGGGGAAGAGCACAGATACGCAGTATTTT

D gene: .
J gene: TRBJ2-7
V gene: TRBV7-8
clone size: many
CDR3 protein: CASSYPGVVQQYF
CDR3 DNA: TGTGCCAGCAGTTATCCGGGAGTGGTCCAGCAGTACTTC

D gene: TRBD2
J gene: TRBJ2-1
V gene: TRBV14
clone size: many
CDR3 protein: CASSQEGSGRPRDNEQFF
CDR3 DNA: TGTGCCAGCAGCCAAGAGGGTAGCGGGAGGCCCCGGGACAATGAGCAGTTCTTC

D gene: .
J gene: TRBJ2-2
V gene: TRBV12-3/TRBV12-4
clone size: many
CDR3 protein: CASSLGPPQGGYINTGELFF
CDR3 DNA: TGTGCCAGCAGTTTAGGGCCGCCGCAGGGCGGCTACATAAACACCGGGGAGCTGTTTTTT

D gene: .
J gene: TRBJ2-3
V gene: TRBV3-1
clone size: many
CDR3 protein: CASSQDQDRPWDTQYF
CDR3 DNA: TGTGCCAGCAGCCAAGATCAAGACAGGCCGTGGGATACGCAGTATTTT

D gene: .
J gene: TRBJ1-3
V gene: TRBV10-3
clone size: many
CDR3 protein: CAISESTGEGNTIYF
CDR3 DNA: TGTGCCATCAGTGAGTCGACGGGTGAAGGAAACACCATATATTTT

D gene: .
J gene: TRBJ2-3
V gene: TRBV11-2
clone size: many
CDR3 protein: CASSANPTDTQYF
CDR3 DNA: TGTGCCAGCAGCGCCAACCCCACAGATACGCAGTATTTT

D gene: TRBD1
J gene: TRBJ2-7
V gene: TRBV12-3/TRBV12-4
clone size: many
CDR3 protein: CASSFGTGGTYEQYF
CDR3 DNA: TGTGCCAGCAGTTTCGGGACAGGGGGGACCTACGAGCAGTACTTC

D gene: .
J gene: TRBJ2-2
V gene: TRBV20-1
clone size: few
CDR3 protein: CSASLGSGTGELFF
CDR3 DNA: TGCAGTGCTAGCCTGGGGAGCGGCACCGGGGAGCTGTTTTTT

D gene: TRBD2
J gene: TRBJ2-1
V gene: TRBV7-6
clone size: many
CDR3 protein: CASRTSGNNEQFF
CDR3 DNA: TGTGCCAGCCGGACTAGCGGAAACAATGAGCAGTTCTTC

D gene: .
J gene: TRBJ2-2
V gene: TRBV6-1
clone size: .
CDR3 protein: CASSQTGMGELFF
CDR3 DNA: TGTGCCAGCAGTCAAACAGGGATGGGGGAGCTGTTTTTT

D gene: TRBD1
J gene: TRBJ1-5
V gene: TRBV6-1
clone size: many
CDR3 protein: CASGTGGHQPQHF
CDR3 DNA: TGTGCCAGCGGTACAGGGGGACATCAGCCCCAGCATTTT

D gene: .
J gene: TRBJ2-2
V gene: TRBV7-2
clone size: .
CDR3 protein: CASSLSARGPGELFF
CDR3 DNA: TGTGCCAGCAGCCTGTCGGCGCGGGGTCCCGGGGAGCTGTTTTTT

D gene: .
J gene: TRBJ2-1
V gene: TRBV27
clone size: .
CDR3 protein: CASSLGPRSQQFF
CDR3 DNA: TGTGCCAGCAGCCTCGGGCCCAGGAGTCAGCAGTTCTTC

D gene: .
J gene: TRBJ2-5
V gene: TRBV7-9
clone size: .
CDR3 protein: CASSLYASETQYF
CDR3 DNA: TGTGCCAGCAGCTTATATGCGTCGGAGACCCAGTACTTC

D gene: .
J gene: TRBJ2-7
V gene: TRBV12-3/TRBV12-4
clone size: many
CDR3 protein: CASSPGLAYEQYF
CDR3 DNA: TGTGCCAGCAGCCCGGGACTCGCCTACGAGCAGTACTTC

D gene: .
J gene: TRBJ1-4
V gene: TRBV7-8
clone size: .
CDR3 protein: CASSLHRTVGTEKLFF
CDR3 DNA: TGTGCCAGCAGCCTACACAGGACAGTAGGAACCGAAAAACTGTTTTTT

D gene: .
J gene: TRBJ1-1
V gene: TRBV6-1
clone size: many
CDR3 protein: CASSEYGGTNTEAFF
CDR3 DNA: TGTGCCAGCAGTGAATATGGGGGGACAAACACTGAAGCTTTCTTT

D gene: TRBD1
J gene: TRBJ1-5
V gene: TRBV2
clone size: many
CDR3 protein: CASSAGQTYNQPQHF
CDR3 DNA: TGTGCCAGCAGTGCGGGACAGACCTATAATCAGCCCCAGCATTTT

D gene: .
J gene: TRBJ1-6
V gene: TRBV7-9
clone size: many
CDR3 protein: CASSATDWSVNSPLHF
CDR3 DNA: TGTGCCAGCAGCGCGACGGATTGGAGCGTTAATTCACCCCTCCACTTT

D gene: TRBD1
J gene: TRBJ1-4
V gene: TRBV28
clone size: many
CDR3 protein: CASTGTGGYNEKLFF
CDR3 DNA: TGTGCCAGCACTGGGACAGGCGGATATAATGAAAAACTGTTTTTT

D gene: TRBD2
J gene: TRBJ2-7
V gene: TRBV12-3/TRBV12-4
clone size: many
CDR3 protein: CASSLLTSGRRYEQYF
CDR3 DNA: TGTGCCAGCAGTTTATTGACTAGCGGGAGACGCTACGAGCAGTACTTC

D gene: TRBD1
J gene: TRBJ2-1
V gene: TRBV12-3/TRBV12-4
clone size: many
CDR3 protein: CASSRTGVGEQFF
CDR3 DNA: TGTGCCAGCAGTCGGACAGGGGTAGGTGAGCAGTTCTTC

D gene: TRBD1
J gene: TRBJ1-3
V gene: TRBV20-1
clone size: .
CDR3 protein: CSARLNPTQGGLSGNTIYF
CDR3 DNA: TGCAGTGCTAGACTTAATCCAACACAGGGGGGATTATCTGGAAACACCATATATTTT

D gene: TRBD1
J gene: TRBJ1-5
V gene: TRBV6-1
clone size: many
CDR3 protein: CASRQRPQGAQSQPQHF
CDR3 DNA: TGTGCCAGCAGACAACGTCCACAGGGGGCCCAGAGTCAGCCCCAGCATTTT

D gene: .
J gene: TRBJ2-1
V gene: TRBV29-1
clone size: .
CDR3 protein: CSVVSRTATNEQFF
CDR3 DNA: TGCAGCGTTGTATCCCGGACAGCAACCAATGAGCAGTTCTTC

D gene: .
J gene: TRBJ2-5
V gene: TRBV28
clone size: many
CDR3 protein: CASSLIGPVETQYF
CDR3 DNA: TGTGCCAGCAGTTTGATAGGGCCGGTAGAGACCCAGTACTTC

D gene: TRBD2
J gene: TRBJ2-5
V gene: TRBV20-1
clone size: many
CDR3 protein: CSARGETSGGQETQYF
CDR3 DNA: TGCAGTGCTAGAGGCGAGACTAGCGGGGGGCAAGAGACCCAGTACTTC

D gene: .
J gene: TRBJ1-3
V gene: TRBV6-1
clone size: few
CDR3 protein: CASRKDILSGNTIYF
CDR3 DNA: TGTGCCAGCAGGAAGGACATCCTATCTGGAAACACCATATATTTT

D gene: .
J gene: TRBJ2-1
V gene: TRBV7-8
clone size: few
CDR3 protein: CASSLARGNEQFF
CDR3 DNA: TGTGCCAGCAGCTTAGCGCGGGGCAATGAGCAGTTCTTC

D gene: .
J gene: TRBJ1-1
V gene: TRBV28
clone size: many
CDR3 protein: CASSGGVMNTEAFF
CDR3 DNA: TGTGCCAGCAGCGGGGGGGTCATGAACACTGAAGCTTTCTTT

D gene: .
J gene: TRBJ2-7
V gene: TRBV27
clone size: many
CDR3 protein: CASSLYRSSYEQYF
CDR3 DNA: TGTGCCAGCAGTTTATACCGGAGCTCCTACGAGCAGTACTTC

D gene: .
J gene: TRBJ1-6
V gene: TRBV12-3/TRBV12-4
clone size: many
CDR3 protein: CASSFGLENSPLHF
CDR3 DNA: TGTGCCAGCAGTTTCGGTCTAGAAAATTCACCCCTCCACTTT

D gene: .
J gene: TRBJ2-4
V gene: TRBV20-1
clone size: .
CDR3 protein: CSASRWDSDGAKNIQYF
CDR3 DNA: TGCAGTGCTAGTCGTTGGGACTCGGACGGGGCCAAAAACATTCAGTACTTC

D gene: TRBD1
J gene: TRBJ2-7
V gene: TRBV5-5
clone size: .
CDR3 protein: CASSLERTGPEQYF
CDR3 DNA: TGTGCCAGCAGCTTGGAACGGACAGGGCCCGAGCAGTACTTC

D gene: TRBD1
J gene: TRBJ1-4
V gene: TRBV27
clone size: many
CDR3 protein: CASTPPGTGSEKLFF
CDR3 DNA: TGTGCCAGCACTCCTCCCGGGACAGGGTCAGAAAAACTGTTTTTT

D gene: .
J gene: TRBJ1-1
V gene: TRBV10-3
clone size: many
CDR3 protein: CAISRALNTEAFF
CDR3 DNA: TGTGCCATCAGCCGGGCGCTTAACACTGAAGCTTTCTTT

D gene: .
J gene: TRBJ2-3
V gene: TRBV19
clone size: few
CDR3 protein: CASSIGLLGTDTQYF
CDR3 DNA: TGTGCCAGTAGTATCGGGTTACTAGGGACAGATACGCAGTATTTT

D gene: .
J gene: TRBJ1-1
V gene: TRBV18
clone size: .
CDR3 protein: CASSSSYSPGTEAFF
CDR3 DNA: TGTGCCAGCTCCTCCTCTTACTCGCCGGGCACTGAAGCTTTCTTT

D gene: .
J gene: TRBJ1-1
V gene: TRBV18
clone size: many
CDR3 protein: CASSLRTTLEAFF
CDR3 DNA: TGTGCCAGCTCATTAAGGACAACCTTAGAAGCTTTCTTT